What follows is one T cell receptor beta chain and its context. Trimming took 4 bases from V and 2 from J; bases not matched to a gene: 5. The CDR3 extends over 14 amino acids. Per germline, CDR1 SGHRS and CDR2 YFSETQ. Amplification used 60 Vbeta primers and 13 Jbeta primers. Authors' analysis steps: In a later analysis, about 9.9 million of tens of millions of unique beta chains occurred in at least two donors. Only in-frame clones appear in the TCRdb table, and some are missing; sequencing was by immunoSEQ multiplex PCR. V and J calls and clone size follow that table, whereas D and trimming were derived from the DNA. The table includes 200,000 to 250,000 clones, approximately 80% detected once. The sample belongs to a study of cytomegalovirus exposure and HLA in healthy donors.

This receptor was obtained from a boy under 10 years old in good health and CMV-seronegative. The gene calls are TRBV5-1 and TRBJ1-1; 7 bases match TRBD1. Material for sequencing was PBMCs. Written as DNA, the CDR3 is TGCGCCAGCAGCGTCAGGGGGAGAAACACTGAAGCTTTCTTT. It yields the protein CASSVRGRNTEAFF.